This T cell receptor (beta chain) was identified during a study of T cell repertoires in cytomegalovirus infection. Background on the study: Public TCR beta signatures were indicative of both CMV infection and a matching HLA type. Whole-study results and caveats: CMV carriers having the relevant HLA were flagged by cumulative public TCR beta family frequency.

TCRdb re-derived calls from the reads in MiXCR, one entry per CDR3 protein. The data hold around 740,000 distinct CDR3 sequences, with less than 40% observed a single time. This clonotype was seen only a few times. The antigen is unknown. V shed 2 bases, J shed 4 bases, and the junction held 12 bases outside the gene matches. Germline lookup yields CDR1 SGHAT and CDR2 FQNNGV. This CDR3 comprises 17 residues. V usage is TRBV11-2 and J usage is TRBJ2-3; 7 bases match TRBD1. The sequence was collected from a human donor in good health (CMV status not recorded). Some clones in this sample may be carry-over from other donors' samples. The source material was PBMCs. The CDR3 DNA reads as TGTGCCAGCAGCTTATTAGTCGGACAGGTGCTCGCAGATACGCAGTATTTT. Its protein product is CASSLLVGQVLADTQYF. The complete variable domain, with remaining parts taken from reference TRBV11-2 and TRBJ2-3, reads EAGVAQSPRYKIIEKRQSVAFWCNPISGHATLYWYQQILGQGPKLLIQFQNNGVVDDSQLPKDRFSAERLKGVDSTLKIQPAKLEDSAVYLCASSLLVGQVLADTQYFGPGTRLTVL.